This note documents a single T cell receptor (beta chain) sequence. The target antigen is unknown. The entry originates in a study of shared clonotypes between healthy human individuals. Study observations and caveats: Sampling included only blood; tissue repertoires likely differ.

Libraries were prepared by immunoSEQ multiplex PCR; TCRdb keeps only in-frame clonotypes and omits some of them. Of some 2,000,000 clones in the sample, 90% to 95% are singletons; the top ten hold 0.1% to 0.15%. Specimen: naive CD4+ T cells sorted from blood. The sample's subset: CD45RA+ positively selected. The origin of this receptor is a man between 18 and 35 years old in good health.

For the CDR3, the DNA is TGTGCCATCAGGCTAGCGGGATCTGACAATGAGCAGTTCTTC. Translating it yields CAIRLAGSDNEQFF. This sequence joins TRBV10-3 and TRBJ2-1; 9 bases fit TRBD2. The CDR3 is 14 amino acids. Looked up from germline, CDR1 is ENHRY and CDR2 is SYGVKD. Trimming at V came to 6 bases and at J to 5 bases, leaving 5 bases not matched to a gene.